The rows below give T cell receptor beta chains drawn from one sample of a study of PD-1 blockade in classical Hodgkin lymphoma. Sequencing was performed with immunoSEQ multiplex PCR; in TCRdb, only in-frame clones are kept and a portion is missing. The table includes around 40,000 clones, just under 80% detected once. The material was peripheral blood mononuclear cells (PBMCs), obtained at baseline. These receptor sequences come from a human donor with classical Hodgkin lymphoma. Both conserved end residues are part of each CDR3. A D gene is named only where the DNA matches it firmly. The size entry is marked missing in some rows and otherwise reads once, few, many or a size class.

TRBJ2-1 | TRBV11-2 | TRBD2 | - | CASSYQRGVNEQFF | TGTGCCAGCAGCTACCAGCGGGGGGTGAATGAGCAGTTCTTC
TRBJ2-3 | TRBV6-6 | TRBD1 | once | CAIQTGGSDTQYF | TGTGCCATTCAGACAGGGGGCTCAGATACGCAGTATTTT
TRBJ2-7 | TRBV2 | - | - | CASRLGGGEQYF | TGTGCCAGCAGACTCGGGGGCGGCGAGCAGTACTTC
TRBJ1-2 | TRBV30 | - | once | CAWSVPGINYGYTF | TGTGCCTGGAGTGTTCCGGGAATCAACTATGGCTACACCTTC
TRBJ1-1 | TRBV10-3 | - | - | CAISERYMNTEAFF | TGTGCCATCAGTGAAAGGTATATGAACACTGAAGCTTTCTTT
TRBJ2-3 | TRBV7-9 | TRBD1 | - | CASSAEQGTQYF | TGTGCCAGCAGCGCCGAACAGGGGACGCAGTATTTT
TRBJ1-1 | TRBV5-1 | TRBD1 | - | CASSPTGYTEAFF | TGCGCCAGCAGCCCGACAGGGTACACTGAAGCTTTCTTT
TRBJ2-3 | TRBV5-1 | - | - | CASSLFGGSTDTQYF | TGCGCCAGCAGCTTGTTCGGGGGCTCCACAGATACGCAGTATTTT
TRBJ2-5 | TRBV9 | TRBD2 | - | CASSVDVAGMGTQYF | TGTGCCAGCAGCGTAGATGTAGCGGGGATGGGGACCCAGTACTTC
TRBJ1-5 | TRBV7-9 | TRBD1 | - | CASSLRTGGAEDQPQHF | TGTGCCAGCAGCTTGAGGACAGGGGGCGCCGAGGATCAGCCCCAGCATTTT
TRBJ2-7 | TRBV6-5 | - | - | CASSQQGLQEQYF | TGTGCCAGCAGTCAACAGGGTTTGCAGGAGCAGTACTTC
TRBJ2-7 | TRBV5-6 | - | - | CASSPGIGEGYEQYF | TGTGCCAGCAGCCCGGGGATTGGGGAAGGCTACGAGCAGTACTTC
TRBJ2-1 | TRBV7-6 | TRBD1 | - | CASSLGQGLNNEQFF | TGTGCCAGCAGCTTAGGACAGGGCTTAAACAATGAGCAGTTCTTC
TRBJ1-1 | TRBV5-6 | - | - | CASSLEGRNTEAFF | TGTGCCAGCAGCTTGGAGGGTCGGAACACTGAAGCTTTCTTT
TRBJ2-3 | TRBV7-2 | - | - | CASSPEIGATDTQYF | TGTGCCAGCAGCCCTGAGATCGGGGCGACAGATACGCAGTATTTT
TRBJ1-1 | TRBV2 | TRBD1 | - | CASSSDRETTEAFF | TGTGCCAGCAGTTCTGACAGGGAAACCACTGAAGCTTTCTTT
TRBJ2-3 | TRBV7-8 | - | - | CASSLELAYTQYF | TGTGCCAGCAGCTTAGAACTGGCATATACGCAGTATTTT
TRBJ2-7 | TRBV6-1 | TRBD2 | - | CASSEASGGIYEQYF | TGTGCCAGCAGTGAAGCTAGCGGGGGGATCTACGAGCAGTACTTC
TRBJ2-5 | TRBV10-3 | - | few | CAISVRVGKETQYF | TGTGCCATCAGTGTCCGGGTAGGGAAAGAGACCCAGTACTTC
TRBJ1-4 | TRBV29-1 | - | - | CSVGRRGKTVF | TGCAGCGTGGGACGGAGGGGGAAAACTGTTTTT
TRBJ2-7 | TRBV7-2 | TRBD1 | - | CASSLGSAGTGVYEQYF | TGTGCCAGCAGCTTAGGATCGGCCGGGACAGGGGTTTACGAGCAGTACTTC
TRBJ1-5 | TRBV4-1 | TRBD1 | few | CASSQWDSQSNQPQHF | TGCGCCAGCAGCCAATGGGACAGCCAAAGCAATCAGCCCCAGCATTTT